This TCR beta chain was obtained from a study of cytotoxic CD8 clonotypes in ibrutinib-treated CLL. Note on this clone: Its matching antigen is unknown.

Assay: immunoSEQ multiplex PCR; the TCRdb copy retains only in-frame clones and omits some. The data contain tens of thousands of clones, more than 60% of them singletons. Study results and caveats: Baseline levels of clonality went above those of age-matched healthy donors and moved with circulating CD8+ T-cell counts.

The length of the CDR3 is 13 residues. Trimming removed 2 bases at V and 4 bases at J, with 9 bases between. Germline assignment: CDR1 GTSNPN and CDR2 SVGIG (reference sequence). The receptor comes from a human donor with chronic lymphocytic leukemia. The chain carries TRBV30 and TRBJ2-1; D uncertain. Material: PBMCs, obtained after 24 months of ibrutinib treatment. The CDR3, as DNA: TGTGCCTGGAGTCCCAACATATACAATGAGCAGTTCTTC. Translation: CAWSPNIYNEQFF. Together with reference TRBV30 and TRBJ2-1, the CDR3 gives the full variable domain: SQTIHQWPATLVQPVGSPLSLECTVEGTSNPNLYWYRQAAGRGLQLLFYSVGIGQISSEVPQNLSASRPQDRQFILSSKKLLLSDSGFYLCAWSPNIYNEQFFGPGTRLTVL.